This T cell receptor (beta chain) was captured in a study of PD-L1 blockade in urothelial cancer (dated 2017 in TCRdb). Study-level background: All patients started therapy around 2014 and received atezolizumab 1,200 mg intravenously every 3 weeks. About nine tenths of the roughly 29 patients were males with bladder-origin urothelial cancer, and about 60% of the 29 reported a prior smoking history. An ECOG performance status of 0 or 1 was recorded for the patients, and 0 to 3 prior chemotherapy regimens had been received by the patients. Blood samples were analyzed at 3 weeks after treatment start (second dose) and at 6 weeks after treatment start. A median of about 150,000 T cells and 65,000 to 90,000 unique TCRs was obtained from blood samples, and a median clonality of about 0.08 was observed. The study was an exploratory multi-omic analysis of somatic, immune and clinical correlates of response to PD-L1 blockade with atezolizumab in urothelial cancer. Pretreatment tumor samples and matched peripheral blood, collected serially before and after atezolizumab treatment, underwent TCR sequencing. Progression-free survival longer than 6 months counted as durable clinical benefit, and TCR features were additionally tested against both progression-free and overall survival. Whole exome sequencing and RNA sequencing of pretreatment tumors were performed alongside TCR sequencing in the same patients. Durable clinical benefit was achieved by nine patients and was not achieved by 20 patients. Twenty-nine patients had pretreatment blood TCR-seq, some 25 had at least one posttreatment blood collection, and some 25 had tumor TCR-seq. Study-wide findings and limitations: Greater expansion of tumor-associated TCR clones in peripheral blood 3 weeks after the start of treatment was observed in patients with durable benefit (n of about 22, p = 0.022). Because the sample size was small (n ≈ 28) and many of the analyses were exploratory, the results are meant to be hypothesis-generating. Improved progression-free and overall survival was associated with having pretreatment peripheral blood TCR clonality below the median.

The time point label on this specimen signifies: peripheral blood 6 weeks after treatment start. A total of under 30 patients with locally advanced or metastatic urothelial carcinoma, treated at Memorial Sloan Kettering on a trial protocol, made up the cohort. Peripheral blood mononuclear cells were collected pretreatment and during treatment, with between 1 and 8 total time points per patient. The Qiagen DNeasy Blood extraction kit was used to purify genomic DNA from total PBMCs and tumor samples. PBMCs were collected pretreatment and during treatment, and were isolated and stored as previously described. Synthetic TCR analog templates were spiked into each PCR to estimate absolute template abundance from read counts. The immunoSEQ assay used bias-controlled V and J gene primers to amplify TCRbeta CDR3 regions from genomic DNA. Sequencing of rearranged TCRbeta segments was done at approximately 20X coverage. The paper's data handling went like this. Clustering was used to correct sequencing errors, and CDR3s were annotated against IMGT to assign V, D and J genes. Out-of-frame and stop-codon sequences were excluded, and only productive TCRbeta rearrangements were used in downstream analyses. To compute clonality, Shannon entropy was normalized by the log of the number of unique productive sequences and then subtracted from one. Clones differing between time points or between blood and tumor were identified by Fisher's exact test with Benjamini-Hochberg correction at adjusted p below 0.01. TCRdb retrieved this table from immuneACCESS and kept in-frame rearrangements only. Not all clones are present; in checked studies, unresolved V genes account for under half, and no reason is known for the remainder. That table gives V, J and clone size, and the DNA gave D and trimming. A total of 35,000 to 40,000 clones appear in this sample, about 86% of them only once. Roughly 24% of the sample goes to the ten largest clones.

From cysteine to phenylalanine, the CDR3 is 16 amino acids long. Only the CDR3 region is kept as DNA, spanning 48 bases read in frame from base 1. Concerning this clone itself: Its antigen is currently not known. Base quality data are lacking; no much larger clone is found one base away.

The V and J genes are TRBV21-1 and TRBJ2-2; TRBD1 reflects the table's D call only, with no check against the DNA. TRBV21-1 is flagged as a pseudogene. Sample: PBMCs, taken around atezolizumab (anti-PD-L1) treatment. This sequence originates from a man aged 60 to 69 with urothelial cancer. For the CDR3, the sequence is CASSKQEGGTSGELFF. The nucleotide sequence reads TGTGCCAGCAGCAAACAGGAAGGGGGAACCTCCGGGGAGCTGTTTTTT.